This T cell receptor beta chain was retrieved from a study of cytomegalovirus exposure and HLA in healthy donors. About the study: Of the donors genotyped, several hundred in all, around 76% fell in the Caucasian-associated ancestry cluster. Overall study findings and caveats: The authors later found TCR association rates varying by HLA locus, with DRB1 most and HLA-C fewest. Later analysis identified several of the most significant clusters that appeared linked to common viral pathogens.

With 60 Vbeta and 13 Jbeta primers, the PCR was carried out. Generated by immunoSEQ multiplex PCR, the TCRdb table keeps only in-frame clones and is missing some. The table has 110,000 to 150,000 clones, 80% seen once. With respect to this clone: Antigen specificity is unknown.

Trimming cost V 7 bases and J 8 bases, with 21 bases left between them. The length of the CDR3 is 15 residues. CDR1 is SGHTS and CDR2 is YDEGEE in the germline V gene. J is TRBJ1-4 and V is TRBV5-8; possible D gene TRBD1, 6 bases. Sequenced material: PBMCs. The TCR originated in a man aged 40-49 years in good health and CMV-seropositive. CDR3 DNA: TGTGCCAGCCGGACTCAGGGGAGAGCGAAGGAAAAACTGTTTTTT. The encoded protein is CASRTQGRAKEKLFF.